This is a list of T cell receptor beta chains from one sample in a study of cytomegalovirus exposure and HLA in healthy donors. Profiled with immunoSEQ multiplex PCR; TCRdb holds only in-frame clones, not every one. The profile shows 140,000 to 150,000 clones, roughly 62% of them singletons. Sequences were obtained from PBMCs. These TCRs come from a man aged 60 to 75 in good health and CMV-seronegative. CDR3s include the opening cysteine and the closing phenylalanine or tryptophan. Fields, in order: clone size, V gene, J gene, D gene, CDR3 length, CDR3 DNA, CDR3 protein. D genes are given only for firm matches. The listing skips clone size in some rows; elsewhere it reads once, few, many or a size class.

clone size: -; V gene: TRBV9; J gene: TRBJ2-1; D gene: TRBD2; CDR3 length: 16; CDR3 DNA: TGTGCCAGCAGCGCTAAAATCGCGGGAGGGCCCGTTGAGCAGTTCTTC; CDR3 protein: CASSAKIAGGPVEQFF
clone size: -; V gene: TRBV7-9; J gene: TRBJ2-4; D gene: -; CDR3 length: 16; CDR3 DNA: TGTGCCAGCACCCCCTTGAGGGCCGATTTCAAAAACATTCAGTACTTC; CDR3 protein: CASTPLRADFKNIQYF
clone size: -; V gene: TRBV5-1; J gene: TRBJ1-2; D gene: TRBD1; CDR3 length: 14; CDR3 DNA: TGCGCCAGCAGCTTGCCACAGGGGAGCTATGGCTACACCTTC; CDR3 protein: CASSLPQGSYGYTF
clone size: -; V gene: TRBV29-1; J gene: TRBJ1-1; D gene: -; CDR3 length: 14; CDR3 DNA: TGCAGCGTTAGTTGGTCGCCCGGGGACACTGAAGCTTTCTTT; CDR3 protein: CSVSWSPGDTEAFF
clone size: -; V gene: TRBV6-6; J gene: TRBJ2-1; D gene: -; CDR3 length: 11; CDR3 DNA: TGTGCCAGCAGGAGAAGCGAGAGCGAGTTCTTC; CDR3 protein: CASRRSESEFF
clone size: -; V gene: TRBV19; J gene: TRBJ1-2; D gene: TRBD1; CDR3 length: 16; CDR3 DNA: TGTGCCAGTAGTATAGAAGGAGGGACAGGGCGGTATGGCTACACCTTC; CDR3 protein: CASSIEGGTGRYGYTF
clone size: -; V gene: TRBV7-6; J gene: TRBJ1-1; D gene: -; CDR3 length: 14; CDR3 DNA: TGTGCCAGCAGCTTAGGGCAAATGAACACTGAAGCTTTCTTT; CDR3 protein: CASSLGQMNTEAFF
clone size: once; V gene: TRBV9; J gene: TRBJ1-1; D gene: -; CDR3 length: 13; CDR3 DNA: TGTGCCAGCAGCGTAGCTGAGAGGGAGGGGGCTTTCTTT; CDR3 protein: CASSVAEREGAFF
clone size: -; V gene: TRBV30; J gene: TRBJ1-3; D gene: -; CDR3 length: 15; CDR3 DNA: TGTGCCTGGATGGGAGGCAGGGTCTCTGGAAACACCATATATTTT; CDR3 protein: CAWMGGRVSGNTIYF
clone size: -; V gene: TRBV28; J gene: TRBJ1-1; D gene: -; CDR3 length: 15; CDR3 DNA: TGTGCCAGCAGTTTTGGTAGAGCGGATGGCACTGAAGCTTTCTTT; CDR3 protein: CASSFGRADGTEAFF